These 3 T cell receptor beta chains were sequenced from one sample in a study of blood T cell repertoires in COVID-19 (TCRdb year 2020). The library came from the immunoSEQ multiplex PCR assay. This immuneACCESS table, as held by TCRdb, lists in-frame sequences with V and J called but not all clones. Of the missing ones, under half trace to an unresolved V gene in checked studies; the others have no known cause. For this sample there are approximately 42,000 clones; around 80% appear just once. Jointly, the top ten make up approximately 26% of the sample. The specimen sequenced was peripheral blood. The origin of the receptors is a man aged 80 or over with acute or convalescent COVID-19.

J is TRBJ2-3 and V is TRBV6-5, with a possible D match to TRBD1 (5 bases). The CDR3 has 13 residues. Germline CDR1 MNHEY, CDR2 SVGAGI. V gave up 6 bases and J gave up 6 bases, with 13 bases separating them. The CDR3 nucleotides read TGTGCCAGCAGACCCGACAGTTTGGATACGCAGTATTTT. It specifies CASRPDSLDTQYF.

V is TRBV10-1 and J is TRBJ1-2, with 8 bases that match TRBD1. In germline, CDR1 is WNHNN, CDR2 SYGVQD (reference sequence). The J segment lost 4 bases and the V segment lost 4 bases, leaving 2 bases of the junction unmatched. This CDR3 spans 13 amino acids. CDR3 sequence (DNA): TGCGCCAGCAGTGCTGACAGGGGCTATGGCTACACCTTC. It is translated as CASSADRGYGYTF.

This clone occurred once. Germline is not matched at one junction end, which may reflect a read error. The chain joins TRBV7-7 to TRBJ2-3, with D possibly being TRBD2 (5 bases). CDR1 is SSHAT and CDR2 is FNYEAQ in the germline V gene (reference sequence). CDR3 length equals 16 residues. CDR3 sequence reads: CASSLELSASTDTQYF. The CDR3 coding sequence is TGTGCTAGCAGCTTAGAGCTTAGCGCTAGCACAGATACGCAGTATTTT.